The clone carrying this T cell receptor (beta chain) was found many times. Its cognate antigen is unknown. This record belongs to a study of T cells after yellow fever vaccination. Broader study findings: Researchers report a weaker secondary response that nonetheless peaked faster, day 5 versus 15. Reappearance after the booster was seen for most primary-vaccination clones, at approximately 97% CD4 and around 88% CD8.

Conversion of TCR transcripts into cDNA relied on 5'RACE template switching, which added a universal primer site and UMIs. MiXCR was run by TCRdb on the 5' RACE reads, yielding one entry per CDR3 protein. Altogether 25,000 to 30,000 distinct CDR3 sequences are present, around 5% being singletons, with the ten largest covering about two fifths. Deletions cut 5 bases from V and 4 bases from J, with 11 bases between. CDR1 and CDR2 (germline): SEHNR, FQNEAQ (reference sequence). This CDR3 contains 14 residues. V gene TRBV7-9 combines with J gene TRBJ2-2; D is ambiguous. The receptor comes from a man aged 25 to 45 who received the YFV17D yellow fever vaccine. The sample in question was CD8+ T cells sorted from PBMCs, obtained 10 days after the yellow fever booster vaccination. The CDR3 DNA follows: TGTGCCAGCAGCAGCGACGCCCGCACCGGGGAGCTGTTTTTT. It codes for CASSSDARTGELFF.